These 7 T cell receptor beta chains share one sample of origin, sequenced in a study of PD-1 blockade in classical Hodgkin lymphoma. Time point reported: newly diagnosed, previously untreated cHL patient sample. Negative selection with magnetic separation was used to purify CD4+ T cells from thawed PBMCs. Using immunoSEQ multiplex PCR, the repertoire was profiled, and TCRdb retains in-frame clones only, with some absent. The sample lists some 34,000 clones; 80% to 90% were seen once. The material sequenced was CD4+ T cells from blood. These receptors were obtained from a human donor with classical Hodgkin lymphoma.

This clone was recorded once. The chain has TRBV5-4 and TRBJ2-5; D perhaps matches TRBD2 (5 bases). This CDR3 has 15 residues. The germline gives CDR1 SGHNT, CDR2 YYREEE (reference sequence). V was trimmed by 2 bases and J by 2 bases, leaving 13 bases between them. CDR3 in DNA: TGTGCCAGCAGCTTCGGGAACTATGGACAAGAGACCCAGTACTTC. It is translated as CASSFGNYGQETQYF. Combining the CDR3 with reference TRBV5-4 and TRBJ2-5 gives the whole variable domain ETGVTQSPTHLIKTRGQQVTLRCSSQSGHNTVSWYQQALGQGPQFIFQYYREEENGRGNFPPRFSGLQFPNYSSELNVNALELDDSALYLCASSFGNYGQETQYFGPGTRLLVL.

This clone was recorded only once. This chain links TRBV28 with TRBJ1-1; D remains ambiguous. There are 14 residues in the CDR3. Trimming left V 0 bases short and J 1 base short, with 6 bases between. Germline loops: CDR1 MDHEN, CDR2 SYDVKM. This chain's CDR3 is CASSLWNSNTEAFF. Written as DNA, the CDR3 is TGTGCCAGCAGTTTATGGAACTCGAACACTGAAGCTTTCTTT.

The chain has TRBV7-6 and TRBJ2-3; 7 bases match TRBD2. Germline V lookup: CDR1 SGHVS, CDR2 FNYEAQ. This CDR3 comprises 17 residues. The trim removed 8 bases at V and 6 bases at J, leaving 20 bases unmatched. The CDR3, as DNA: TGTGCCAGCGCACTCTCCCTCGGCGGGGGTTTCAGGGATACGCAGTATTTT. Encoded protein: CASALSLGGGFRDTQYF.

The rearrangement joins TRBV2 to TRBJ2-3, with D hard to call. Germline V gene lookup returns CDR1 SNHLY and CDR2 FYNNEI. This CDR3 is 12 amino acids long. Trimming pared 6 bases from V and 3 bases from J, leaving 7 bases between. In DNA form, the CDR3 reads TGTGCCAGCAGCGAACAAACAGATACGCAGTATTTT. Translation gives CASSEQTDTQYF.

V usage is TRBV9 and J usage is TRBJ2-3; D is unresolved. This CDR3 region has 14 residues. Germline CDR1 SGDLS, CDR2 YYNGEE. Trimming shortened V by 1 base and J by 0 bases, and 6 bases separated the two germline ends. The CDR3 sequence is CASSVTGSTDTQYF. CDR3 coding DNA: TGTGCCAGCAGCGTAACCGGTAGCACAGATACGCAGTATTTT. Together with reference TRBV9 and TRBJ2-3, the CDR3 gives the full variable domain: DSGVTQTPKHLITATGQRVTLRCSPRSGDLSVYWYQQSLDQGLQFLIQYYNGEERAKGNILERFSAQQFPDLHSELNLSSLELGDSALYFCASSVTGSTDTQYFGPGTRLTVL.

The chain joins TRBV9 to TRBJ1-2; D uncertain. Germline CDR1 and CDR2: SGDLS and YYNGEE. Trimming took 0 bases from V and 6 from J, leaving 9 bases between them. The CDR3 loop spans 13 amino acids. The CDR3 nucleotides are TGTGCCAGCAGCGTAGTAGGACCCAATGGCTACACCTTC. This codes for CASSVVGPNGYTF. Based on the CDR3 plus reference TRBV9 and TRBJ1-2, the full variable domain is DSGVTQTPKHLITATGQRVTLRCSPRSGDLSVYWYQQSLDQGLQFLIQYYNGEERAKGNILERFSAQQFPDLHSELNLSSLELGDSALYFCASSVVGPNGYTFGSGTRLTVV.

This chain links TRBV9 with TRBJ2-3; TRBD2 aligns across 9 bases. This CDR3 region has 16 residues. Germline-derived CDR1 and CDR2 are SGDLS and YYNGEE. V dropped 0 bases and J dropped 0; count of bases not matched to a gene: 2. As DNA, the CDR3 is TGTGCCAGCAGCGTAGGACTAGCGGCGAGCACAGATACGCAGTATTTT. Its translation is CASSVGLAASTDTQYF. The full variable domain, completed using reference TRBV9 and TRBJ2-3, is DSGVTQTPKHLITATGQRVTLRCSPRSGDLSVYWYQQSLDQGLQFLIQYYNGEERAKGNILERFSAQQFPDLHSELNLSSLELGDSALYFCASSVGLAASTDTQYFGPGTRLTVL.